The rows below give T cell receptor beta chains drawn from one sample of a study of cytomegalovirus exposure and HLA in healthy donors. The assay was immunoSEQ multiplex PCR, and TCRdb's table has in-frame clones only and misses some. The table includes 150,000 to 200,000 clones, 75% to 80% detected once. The sample was PBMCs. The receptors derive from a woman aged 30 to 39 in good health and CMV-seropositive. Each CDR3 is given with its conserved first and last residue.

TRBV6-1	TRBJ2-7	CASSEGIGIATYEQYF
TRBV7-6	TRBJ2-1	CASSLLGGEVKRGEQFF
TRBV28	TRBJ2-2	CASSETATGELFF
TRBV7-3	TRBJ2-3	CASSQGLAGTDTQYF
TRBV19	TRBJ2-2	CASSIEREGQGIRNTGELFF
TRBV6-6	TRBJ1-1	CASSLQGRDTEAFF
TRBV6-4	TRBJ1-2	CASSGERGYGYTF
TRBV2	TRBJ2-7	CASRWDRGPPYEQYF
TRBV7-2	TRBJ2-7	CASSLVQPRASGRVDEQYF
TRBV6-1	TRBJ2-7	CASNPGTPGYEQYF
TRBV27	TRBJ2-3	CASSLLITDTQYF
TRBV6-6	TRBJ2-7	CASSYSSQYEQYF
TRBV19	TRBJ1-4	CASRAWEREKLFF
TRBV5-1	TRBJ2-7	CASSLAVAGEGLAYEQYF
TRBV11-3	TRBJ2-2	CASSRRGTDTGELFF
TRBV29-1	TRBJ2-1	CSVDGDSYNEQFF
TRBV19	TRBJ2-7	CASSMGTSVEQYF
TRBV4-1	TRBJ2-2	CASSRRREGTGELFF
TRBV28	TRBJ2-2	CASSLLTSWTGELFF
TRBV14	TRBJ2-3	CASSQDRETSVRWSTDTQYF
TRBV12-2	TRBJ2-1	CASRLGLAGADNEQFF
TRBV6-1	TRBJ2-7	CASSDSGGGANYEQYF
TRBV5-4	TRBJ2-6	CASSLGQKIISGANVLTF
TRBV6-1	TRBJ2-7	CASSAEISYEQYF
TRBV7-9	TRBJ2-5	CASSLGAGNPETQYF
TRBV5-1	TRBJ1-3	CASSLAQTGAKTIYF
TRBV5-1	TRBJ1-1	CASSLVIEDMNTEAFF
TRBV6-6	TRBJ1-2	CASSGGQGARSYTF
TRBV19	TRBJ1-2	CASKGQGTYGYTF
TRBV4-1	TRBJ2-3	CASSQTAGLAGGLGPDTQYF
TRBV5-1	TRBJ2-2	CASSPNSVNTGELFF
TRBV2	TRBJ1-4	CASRGIRRGEKLFF
TRBV14	TRBJ2-5	CASSPTGLQRETQYF
TRBV4-3	TRBJ2-7	CASSQRGPGRGVAGATYEQYF
TRBV2	TRBJ2-1	CASSRDLQNEQFF
TRBV5-6	TRBJ1-1	CASSYGGVLTEAFF
TRBV30	TRBJ1-6	CAWGGRTGYNSPLHF
TRBV9	TRBJ2-1	CASSVDTTGGIRNEQFF
TRBV28	TRBJ2-1	CASSFRTGGNEQFF
TRBV5-1	TRBJ1-4	CASSESGTANEKLFF
TRBV7-8	.	CASSLGQASYEQYF
TRBV6-5	TRBJ2-7	CASSTPGEQYF
TRBV27	TRBJ2-7	CASSLSSGTYEQYF
TRBV11-2	TRBJ2-3	CASSSGRWGREGYTDTQYF
TRBV18	TRBJ1-2	CASSPLADTNYGYTF
TRBV10-3	TRBJ2-2	CAIQNTGELFF
TRBV11-2	TRBJ2-5	CASSPSGLALETQYF
TRBV4-1	TRBJ2-3	CASSPLAGETDTQYF
TRBV6-1	TRBJ2-7	CASWSPREAAYEQYF
TRBV14	TRBJ2-7	CASSNQVGEQYF
TRBV5-1	TRBJ1-2	CASSLEGQGNGYTF
TRBV29-1	TRBJ1-1	CSVRTGGGTEAFF
TRBV6-6	TRBJ2-1	CASSPSGRTYNEQFF
TRBV5-4	TRBJ2-5	CASSGRRQGAGETQYF